Below, 5 T cell receptor beta chains from the same sample are listed, as sequenced in a study of identifying expanded T cells in peripheral blood. Generated by immunoSEQ multiplex PCR, the TCRdb table keeps only in-frame clones and is missing some. The sample shows some 91,000 clones, around 88% of them seen only once. The sample comprised blood. The receptors stem from a person between 18 and 69 years old in good health.

The chain recombines TRBV19 with TRBJ1-1; 9 nucleotides match TRBD1. Trimming took 5 bases from V and 4 from J; bases not matched to a gene: 14. The CDR3 spans 17 residues. Germline lookup yields CDR1 LNHDA and CDR2 SQIVND (reference sequence). The CDR3 protein is CASSPQTGGGTFTEAFF. The CDR3 coding sequence is TGTGCCAGTAGTCCCCAGACAGGGGGAGGGACGTTCACTGAAGCTTTCTTT.

The CDR3 DNA follows: TGTGCCAGCAGCGTCGGTAGCGGGAGGGCCCTCAGCGGGGAGCTGTTTTTT. Protein sequence: CASSVGSGRALSGELFF. The chain carries TRBV9 and TRBJ2-2; TRBD2 agrees at 11 bases. Germline CDR1 reads SGDLS; CDR2 reads YYNGEE. This CDR3 has 17 amino acids. V dropped 2 bases and J dropped 7; count of bases not matched to a gene: 10.

The chain is built from TRBV10-2 and TRBJ2-7; 10 nucleotides line up with TRBD1. Losses at the gene ends were 6 bases for V and 0 bases for J; bases not matched to a gene: 5. The CDR3 sequence is 15 residues long. The V gene's germline CDR1 is WSHSY and CDR2 SAAADI. CDR3 region: CASRKDRGISYEQYF. In DNA form, the CDR3 reads TGCGCCAGCAGGAAGGACAGGGGGATCTCCTACGAGCAGTACTTC.

This clone was recorded once. The chain employs TRBV28 and TRBJ2-3; 10 bases align to TRBD2. The CDR3 spans 17 residues. The V segment lost 6 bases and the J segment 0 bases; nucleotides outside the gene matches: 9. Germline loops: CDR1 MDHEN, CDR2 SYDVKM. Here the CDR3 DNA reads TGTGCCAGCAGGCCCTCAGGACTAGCGGAGAGCACAGATACGCAGTATTTT. Protein: CASRPSGLAESTDTQYF.

This chain joins TRBV5-1 and TRBJ1-1, with D tentatively TRBD1 (5 bases). CDR3 length: 13 amino acids. CDR1 and CDR2 (germline): SGHRS, YFSETQ. V was cut by 5 bases and J by 8 bases, with 16 bases left in between. The CDR3, as DNA: TGCGCCAGCAGTGTGGACACCCGAAGGGAAGCTTTCTTT. It encodes CASSVDTRREAFF.